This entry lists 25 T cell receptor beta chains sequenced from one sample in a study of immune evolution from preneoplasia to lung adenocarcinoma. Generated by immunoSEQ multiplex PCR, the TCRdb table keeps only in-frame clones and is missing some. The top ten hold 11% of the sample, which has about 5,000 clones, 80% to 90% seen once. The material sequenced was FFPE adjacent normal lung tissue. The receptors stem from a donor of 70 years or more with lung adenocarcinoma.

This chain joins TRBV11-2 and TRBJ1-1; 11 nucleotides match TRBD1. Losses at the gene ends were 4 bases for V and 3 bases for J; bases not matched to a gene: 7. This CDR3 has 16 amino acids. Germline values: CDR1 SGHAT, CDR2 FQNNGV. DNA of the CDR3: TGTGCCAGCAGCTCCGGGACAGGGGGTCTCGACACTGAAGCTTTCTTT. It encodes CASSSGTGGLDTEAFF.

CDR3 sequence: CASSQTTDTQYF. In DNA form, the CDR3 reads TGTGCCAGCAGCCAAACCACAGATACGCAGTATTTT. The chain is built from TRBV7-2 and TRBJ2-3, with D hard to call. V dropped 5 bases and J dropped 2 bases, with 5 bases sitting between them. The CDR3 spans 12 residues. Germline lookup yields CDR1 SGHTA and CDR2 FQGNSA. Complete variable domain (other parts from reference TRBV7-2 and TRBJ2-3): GAGVSQSPSNKVTEKGKDVELRCDPISGHTALYWYRQSLGQGLEFLIYFQGNSAPDKSGLPSDRFSAERTGGSVSTLTIQRTQQEDSAVYLCASSQTTDTQYFGPGTRLTVL.

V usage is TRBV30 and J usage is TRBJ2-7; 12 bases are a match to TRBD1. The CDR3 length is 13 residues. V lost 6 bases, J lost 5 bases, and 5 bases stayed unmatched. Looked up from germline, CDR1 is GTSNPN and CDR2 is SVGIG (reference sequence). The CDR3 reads CACPGTGGDEQYF. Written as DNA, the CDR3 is TGTGCCTGCCCCGGGACAGGGGGCGACGAGCAGTACTTC.

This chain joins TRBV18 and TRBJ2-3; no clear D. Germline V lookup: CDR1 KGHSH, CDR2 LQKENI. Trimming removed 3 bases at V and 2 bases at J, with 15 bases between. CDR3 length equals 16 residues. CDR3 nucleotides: TGTGCCAGCTCACCCCTGCCGGTCCGGGCCACAGATACGCAGTATTTT. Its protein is CASSPLPVRATDTQYF.

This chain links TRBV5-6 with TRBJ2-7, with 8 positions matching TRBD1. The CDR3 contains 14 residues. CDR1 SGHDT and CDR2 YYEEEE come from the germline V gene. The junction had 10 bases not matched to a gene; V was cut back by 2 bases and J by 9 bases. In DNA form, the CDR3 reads TGTGCCAGCAGCTTACGGACAGGGTGGCTAAGGCAGTACTTC. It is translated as CASSLRTGWLRQYF.

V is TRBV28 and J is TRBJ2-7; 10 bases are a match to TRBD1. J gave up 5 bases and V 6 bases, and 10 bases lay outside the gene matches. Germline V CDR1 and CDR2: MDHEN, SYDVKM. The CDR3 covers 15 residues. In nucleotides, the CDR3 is TGTGCCAGCAGCACGACAGGGGGCGCTTCCAACGAGCAGTACTTC. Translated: CASSTTGGASNEQYF.

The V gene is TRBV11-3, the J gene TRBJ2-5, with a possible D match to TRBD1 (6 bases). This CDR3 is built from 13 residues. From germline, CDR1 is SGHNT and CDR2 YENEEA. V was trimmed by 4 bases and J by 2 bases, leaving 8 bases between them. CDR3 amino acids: CASSSGQQETQYF. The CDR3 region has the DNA TGTGCCAGCAGCTCGGGACAACAAGAGACCCAGTACTTC.

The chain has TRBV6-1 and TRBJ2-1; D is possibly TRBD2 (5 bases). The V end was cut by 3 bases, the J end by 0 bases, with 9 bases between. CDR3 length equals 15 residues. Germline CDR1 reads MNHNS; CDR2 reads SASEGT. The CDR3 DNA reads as TGTGCCAGCAGTGACCGGGAAATCTCCTACAATGAGCAGTTCTTC. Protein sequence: CASSDREISYNEQFF.

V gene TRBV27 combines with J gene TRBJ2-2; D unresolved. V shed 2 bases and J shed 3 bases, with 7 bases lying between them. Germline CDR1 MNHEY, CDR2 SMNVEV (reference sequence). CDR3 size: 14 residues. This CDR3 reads CASSLTDYTGELFF. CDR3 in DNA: TGTGCCAGCAGTTTAACGGATTACACCGGGGAGCTGTTTTTT.

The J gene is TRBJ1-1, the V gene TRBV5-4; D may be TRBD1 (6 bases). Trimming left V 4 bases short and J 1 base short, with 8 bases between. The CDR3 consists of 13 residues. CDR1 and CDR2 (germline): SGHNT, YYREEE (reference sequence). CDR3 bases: TGTGCCAGCAGCCTGGACAGGAACACTGAAGCTTTCTTT. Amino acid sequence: CASSLDRNTEAFF.

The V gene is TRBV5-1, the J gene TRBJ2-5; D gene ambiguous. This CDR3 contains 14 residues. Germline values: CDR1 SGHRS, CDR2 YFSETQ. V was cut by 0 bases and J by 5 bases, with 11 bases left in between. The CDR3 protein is CASSLESARETQYF. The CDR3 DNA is TGCGCCAGCAGCTTGGAGTCGGCGCGGGAGACCCAGTACTTC.

The CDR3 spells CASSLGRGFNQPQHF. The DNA for the CDR3 is TGTGCCAGCAGCTTAGGCAGGGGCTTCAATCAGCCCCAGCATTTT. This rearrangement joins TRBV7-2 to TRBJ1-5; weak D call: TRBD1 (6 bases). CDR1 is SGHTA and CDR2 is FQGNSA in the germline V gene. The germline V and J ends were trimmed by 1 base and 3 bases, with 10 bases remaining between them. This CDR3 is built from 15 residues.

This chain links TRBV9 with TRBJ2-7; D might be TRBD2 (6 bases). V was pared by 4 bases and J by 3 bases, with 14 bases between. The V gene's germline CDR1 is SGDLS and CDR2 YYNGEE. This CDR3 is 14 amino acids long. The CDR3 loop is CASSPREFNYEQYF. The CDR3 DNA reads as TGTGCCAGCAGCCCCCGGGAGTTTAACTACGAGCAGTACTTC.

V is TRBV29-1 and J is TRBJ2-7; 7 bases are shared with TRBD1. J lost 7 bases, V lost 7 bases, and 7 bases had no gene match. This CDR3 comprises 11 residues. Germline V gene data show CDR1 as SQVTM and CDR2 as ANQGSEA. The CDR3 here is CSARQGAEQYF. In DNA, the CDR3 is TGCAGCGCTCGACAGGGTGCGGAGCAGTACTTC.

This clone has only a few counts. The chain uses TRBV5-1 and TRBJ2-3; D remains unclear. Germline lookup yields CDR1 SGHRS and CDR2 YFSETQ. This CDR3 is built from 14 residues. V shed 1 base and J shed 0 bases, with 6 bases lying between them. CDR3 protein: CASSLHGSTDTQYF. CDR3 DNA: TGCGCCAGCAGCTTGCACGGGAGCACAGATACGCAGTATTTT.

CDR3 region: CASRRDLQETQYF. The CDR3 bases are TGCGCCAGCCGACGGGACCTACAAGAGACCCAGTACTTC. The J gene is TRBJ2-5, the V gene TRBV5-1; D is perhaps TRBD1 or TRBD2 (5 bases each). CDR3 size: 13 residues. Germline lookup yields CDR1 SGHRS and CDR2 YFSETQ. V was cut by 7 bases and J by 2 bases, with 12 bases left in between.

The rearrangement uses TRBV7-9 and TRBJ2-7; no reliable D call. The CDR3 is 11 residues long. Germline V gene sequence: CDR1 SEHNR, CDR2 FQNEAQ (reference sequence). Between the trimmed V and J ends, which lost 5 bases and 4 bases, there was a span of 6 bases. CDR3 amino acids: CASSKHYEQYF. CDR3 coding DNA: TGTGCCAGCAGCAAGCATTACGAGCAGTACTTC.

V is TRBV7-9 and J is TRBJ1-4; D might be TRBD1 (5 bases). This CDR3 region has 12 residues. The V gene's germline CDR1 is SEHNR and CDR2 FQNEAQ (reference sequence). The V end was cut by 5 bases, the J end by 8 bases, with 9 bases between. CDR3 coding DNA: TGTGCCAGCAGCAGAGGGGAAGAAAAACTGTTTTTT. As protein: CASSRGEEKLFF.

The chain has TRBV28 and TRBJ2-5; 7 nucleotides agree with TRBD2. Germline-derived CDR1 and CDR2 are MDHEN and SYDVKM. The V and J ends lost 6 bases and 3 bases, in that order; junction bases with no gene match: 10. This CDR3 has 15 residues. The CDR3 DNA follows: TGTGCCAGCAGCCGTAGGAGGCGGGAGAAAGAGACCCAGTACTTC. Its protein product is CASSRRRREKETQYF.

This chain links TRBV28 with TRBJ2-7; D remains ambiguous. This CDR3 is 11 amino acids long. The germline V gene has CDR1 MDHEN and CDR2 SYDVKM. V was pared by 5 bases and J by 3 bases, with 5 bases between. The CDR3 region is CASSPNYEQYF. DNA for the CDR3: TGTGCCAGCAGTCCGAACTACGAGCAGTACTTC.

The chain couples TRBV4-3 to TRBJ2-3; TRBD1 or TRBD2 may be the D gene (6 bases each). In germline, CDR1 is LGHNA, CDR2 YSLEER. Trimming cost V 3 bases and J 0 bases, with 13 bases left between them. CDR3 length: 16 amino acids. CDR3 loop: CASSQGASGSTDTQYF. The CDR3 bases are TGCGCCAGCAGCCAGGGGGCAAGCGGGAGCACAGATACGCAGTATTTT.

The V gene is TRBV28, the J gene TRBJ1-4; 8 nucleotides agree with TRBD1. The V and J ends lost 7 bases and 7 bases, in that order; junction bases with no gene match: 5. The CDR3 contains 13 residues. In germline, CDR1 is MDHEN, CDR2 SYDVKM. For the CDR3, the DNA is TGTGCCAGCACCCAGGGACAGGCTGAAAAACTGTTTTTT. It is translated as CASTQGQAEKLFF.

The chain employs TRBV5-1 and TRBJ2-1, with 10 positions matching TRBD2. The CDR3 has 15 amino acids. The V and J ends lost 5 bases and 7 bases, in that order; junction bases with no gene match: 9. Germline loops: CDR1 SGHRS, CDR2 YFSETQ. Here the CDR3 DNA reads TGCGCCAGCAGAATTAGCGGGAGGAGGGAGAATGAGCAGTTCTTC. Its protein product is CASRISGRRENEQFF.

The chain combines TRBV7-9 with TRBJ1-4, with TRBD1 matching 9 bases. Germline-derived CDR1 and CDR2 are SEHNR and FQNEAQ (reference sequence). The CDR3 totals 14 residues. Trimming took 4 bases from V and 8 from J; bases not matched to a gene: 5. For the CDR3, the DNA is TGTGCCAGCAGCTGGGACAGGGTCGCGGAAAAACTGTTTTTT. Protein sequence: CASSWDRVAEKLFF.

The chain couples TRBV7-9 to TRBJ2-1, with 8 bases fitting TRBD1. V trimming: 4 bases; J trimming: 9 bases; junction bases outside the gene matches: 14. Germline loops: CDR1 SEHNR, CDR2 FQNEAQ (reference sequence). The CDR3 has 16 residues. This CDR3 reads CASSSQRQGYDGEQFF. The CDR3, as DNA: TGTGCCAGCAGCTCCCAACGACAGGGGTATGACGGTGAGCAGTTCTTC.